Listed here are 17 T cell receptor beta chains from one sample, sequenced in a study of blood T cell repertoires in COVID-19. Assay used: immunoSEQ multiplex PCR; TCRdb lists only in-frame clones, some missing. This sample yields approximately 160,000 clones, of which approximately 85% are seen a single time; approximately 1.3% belongs to the top ten. The sample taken for sequencing was peripheral blood. The receptors stem from a man between 60 and 70 years old who had recovered from COVID-19.

The J gene is TRBJ2-7, the V gene TRBV6-1; 9 bases agree with TRBD2. CDR1 and CDR2 from the germline V gene are MNHNS and SASEGT. V lost 1 base to trimming and J lost 4 bases; unmatched junction nucleotides: 5. The CDR3 runs 15 residues. The CDR3 DNA follows: TGTGCCAGCAGTGAAGGCGGGGGGGCCTGGTACGAGCAGTACTTC. Amino acids: CASSEGGGAWYEQYF.

The J gene is TRBJ1-5, the V gene TRBV19; 7 bases match TRBD1. The CDR3 runs 15 residues. Losses at the gene ends were 3 bases for V and 5 bases for J; bases not matched to a gene: 7. From germline, CDR1 is LNHDA and CDR2 SQIVND (reference sequence). The CDR3 nucleotides read TGTGCCAGTAGTATCGGGAGACAGGGCCATCAGCCCCAGCATTTT. Its protein is CASSIGRQGHQPQHF.

The chain has TRBV9 and TRBJ2-1; 8 bases line up with TRBD2. This CDR3 spans 16 amino acids. CDR1 is SGDLS and CDR2 is YYNGEE in the germline V gene. V gave up 3 bases and J gave up 4 bases; unmatched junction bases: 9. The CDR3 protein is CASSARGTSSYNEQFF. The CDR3 nucleotides read TGTGCCAGCAGCGCAAGGGGGACTAGTTCATACAATGAGCAGTTCTTC.

The J gene is TRBJ2-1, the V gene TRBV2; a possible D gene is TRBD2 (6 bases). This CDR3 is built from 15 residues. Trimming took off 2 bases at V and 7 bases at J, with 15 bases between the two ends. Germline V CDR1 and CDR2: SNHLY, FYNNEI. CDR3 protein: CASSEILGTGNEQFF. DNA of the CDR3: TGTGCCAGCAGTGAAATCCTAGGGACTGGAAATGAGCAGTTCTTC.

This chain connects TRBV6-4 to TRBJ2-1; TRBD2 matches 7 bases. CDR3 length: 17 residues. V gave up 3 bases and J gave up 10 bases; unmatched junction bases: 18. Germline CDR1 MRHNA, CDR2 SNTAGT. The CDR3 nucleotides are TGTGCCAGCAGTGAGTTTGGCCTAAACATAGCCGGGGGGGAGCAGTTCTTC. The encoded protein is CASSEFGLNIAGGEQFF.

This chain uses TRBV7-8 with TRBJ2-7, with D tentatively TRBD2 (5 bases). Germline assignment: CDR1 SGHVS and CDR2 FQNEAQ. Between the trimmed V and J ends, which lost 4 bases and 0 bases, there was a span of 19 bases. The CDR3 is made up of 17 amino acids. The CDR3 DNA sequence: TGTGCCAGCAGCTCACCCGTTTCGGGGTTTACCTCCTACGAGCAGTACTTC. This translates into CASSSPVSGFTSYEQYF.

This chain uses TRBV7-2 with TRBJ2-5, with 9 bases aligning to TRBD2. The V gene's germline CDR1 is SGHTA and CDR2 FQGNSA. CDR3 length: 16 amino acids. The V gene end was trimmed by 1 base and the J gene end by 4 bases; junction bases not matched to a gene: 7. Written as DNA, the CDR3 is TGTGCCAGCAGCTTAGTCGGGCGGGGGGGCCGAGAGACCCAGTACTTC. Protein sequence: CASSLVGRGGRETQYF.

The DNA of the CDR3 is TGTGCCAGCAGGGGACAGGGGGTTAACACTGAAGCTTTCTTT. Translating gives CASRGQGVNTEAFF. V is TRBV6-4 and J is TRBJ1-1; 11 bases agree with TRBD1. V dropped 6 bases and J dropped 2; count of bases not matched to a gene: 2. The V gene's germline CDR1 is MRHNA and CDR2 SNTAGT. The CDR3 loop spans 14 amino acids.

This chain connects TRBV10-1 to TRBJ1-2, with TRBD1 identical over 7 bases. Germline trimming cut 2 bases from V and 1 base from J; bases unmatched to any gene: 7. The germline V gene has CDR1 WNHNN and CDR2 SYGVQD (reference sequence). The CDR3 is made up of 16 amino acids. The CDR3 reads CASSEADDRVNYGYTF. For the CDR3, the DNA is TGCGCCAGCAGTGAGGCGGACGACAGGGTTAACTATGGCTACACCTTC.

The chain carries TRBV19 and TRBJ1-1; D is unresolved. The CDR3 covers 16 residues. Germline V gene sequence: CDR1 LNHDA, CDR2 SQIVND (reference sequence). Trimming cost V 0 bases and J 1 base, with 12 bases left between them. CDR3 DNA: TGTGCCAGTAGTATAGATCTGACAAGAAAGAACACTGAAGCTTTCTTT. Translating gives CASSIDLTRKNTEAFF. The variable domain in full, completed from reference TRBV19 and TRBJ1-1, reads DGGITQSPKYLFRKEGQNVTLSCEQNLNHDAMYWYRQDPGQGLRLIYYSQIVNDFQKGDIAEGYSVSREKKESFPLTVTSAQKNPTAFYLCASSIDLTRKNTEAFFGQGTRLTVV.

V usage is TRBV11-2 and J usage is TRBJ2-5, with 8 bases aligning to TRBD1. The CDR3 runs 18 residues. The trim removed 4 bases at V and 5 bases at J, leaving 18 bases unmatched. Germline CDR1 and CDR2: SGHAT and FQNNGV. CDR3 protein: CASSSDFSTGAWGETQYF. CDR3 nucleotide sequence: TGTGCCAGCAGCTCAGATTTCTCGACAGGGGCTTGGGGGGAGACCCAGTACTTC.

This sequence joins TRBV6-4 and TRBJ1-2, with TRBD1 identical over 9 bases. The germline V gene has CDR1 MRHNA and CDR2 SNTAGT. J was trimmed by 4 bases and V by 6 bases; bases with no gene match: 3. This CDR3 region has 13 residues. In nucleotides, the CDR3 is TGTGCCAGCAGCGAGGGACAGGGCTATGGCTACACCTTC. Its protein product is CASSEGQGYGYTF.

This chain joins TRBV3-1 (or the pseudogene TRBV3-2) and TRBJ1-5, with TRBD1 matching over 7 bases. The CDR3 runs 16 residues. CDR1 is LGHDT, CDR2 YNNKEL, per germline (reference sequence). Trimming removed 4 bases from V and 0 bases from J; junction bases left unmatched: 6. This CDR3 reads CASSLGTVYSNQPQHF. Written as DNA, the CDR3 is TGTGCCAGCAGCCTAGGGACAGTCTATAGCAATCAGCCCCAGCATTTT.

The V gene is TRBV24-1, the J gene TRBJ1-5; the D is unclear. From germline, CDR1 is KGHDR and CDR2 SFDVKD. V lost 12 bases and J 4 bases, leaving 3 bases between the germline ends. The CDR3 consists of 9 residues. The CDR3 nucleotides read TGTGCCTTAAATCAGCCCCAGCATTTT. This gives the protein CALNQPQHF.

The rearrangement links TRBV3-1 (or the pseudogene TRBV3-2) to TRBJ2-5, with 8 positions matching TRBD1. The CDR3 runs to 14 residues. The V gene end was trimmed by 3 bases and the J gene end by 10 bases; junction bases not matched to a gene: 10. Germline CDR1 LGHDT, CDR2 YNNKEL (reference sequence). As DNA, the CDR3 is TGTGCCAGCAGCCAGACGGGACAGGAGGGTGACCAGTACTTC. This translates into CASSQTGQEGDQYF.

The chain carries TRBV6-5 and TRBJ1-1; perhaps TRBD1 as D (6 bases). Per the germline V gene, CDR1 is MNHEY and CDR2 is SVGAGI. The CDR3 totals 14 residues. V was pared by 0 bases and J by 6 bases, with 11 bases between. In DNA form, the CDR3 reads TGTGCCAGCAGTTACTCACAATCAGGGGCTGAAGCTTTCTTT. It translates to CASSYSQSGAEAFF.

This clone was detected only a few times. J is TRBJ2-7 and V is TRBV7-6; 10 nucleotides align to TRBD2. The CDR3 is 15 residues long. Per the germline V gene, CDR1 is SGHVS and CDR2 is FNYEAQ. J lost 2 bases, V lost 4 bases, and 5 bases had no gene match. CDR3 coding DNA: TGTGCCAGCAGCTCCGGACTAGCGGTAGCCTACGAGCAGTACTTC. This sequence encodes CASSSGLAVAYEQYF.